This T cell receptor beta chain appears in the sequencing data of a study of Graves' ophthalmopathy and Graves' hyperthyroidism (dated by TCRdb to between 2018 and 2020). General notes on the study: Peripheral blood was collected at initial diagnosis, prior to any treatment. A discovery set of 95 to 100 patients (43 ophthalmopathy, just over 55 stable hyperthyroidism) was enrolled to explore V-J signatures distinguishing ophthalmopathy from hyperthyroidism. T-cell repertoires of thyroid tissue and blood were compared in a handful of hyperthyroidism patients. The independent validation cohort included 18 hyperthyroidism patients plus 17 patients who later progressed from hyperthyroidism to ophthalmopathy. After sampling, hyperthyroidism patients received methimazole starting at 30 mg daily, and ophthalmopathy patients received high-dose intravenous methylprednisolone. For training and testing, the 80 to 100 patients in the discovery cohort were randomly divided in a 7:3 ratio. TCR beta repertoire signatures were used to distinguish Graves' ophthalmopathy from Graves' hyperthyroidism and to predict progression to ophthalmopathy. In total, 135 blood samples were TCR-sequenced: under 45 ophthalmopathy, some 75 hyperthyroidism and some 17 hyperthyroidism-to-ophthalmopathy patients.

For repertoire sequencing, TCR beta CDR3 regions were amplified from RNA transcripts. A first-round RT-PCR used HTBI primers with the Qiagen OneStep RT-PCR kit, followed by a second-round multiplex PCR, size selection and purification. Sequencing of the libraries was carried out on an Illumina HiSeq2000 in paired-end mode with 100 bp reads. Per the authors' processing: SOAPnuke was used to process the reads, throwing out any read that had adapters, had uncalled bases, had a mean Phred below 15, or lacked an exact constant-primer or identifier match. COPE v1.2.5 was used to merge high-quality paired reads. Each unique nucleotide sequence was treated as a clonotype, and MiTCR v1.1 was used to align the clonotypes to the IMGT TRB V, D and J references. The analysis was limited to V-J combinations with a frequency above 0.0001, which together covered just over 98% of the repertoires. A TCR clonal expansion and chaos score per V-J combination was defined as the ratio of F50 clonal expansion to chaos observed in the TCRdist matrix. Welch's t-statistics and random forest were used to reduce the features to 10 to 15 V-J combinations, which were then used as input to a naive Bayes classifier. The similarity between thyroid and blood repertoires was quantified using the Morisita-Horn index. TCRdb trimmed public reads at Q25 via fastp, called clones via MiXCR and kept in-frame beta chains. Rows with one shared CDR3 protein collapse into an entry with the most common genes and DNA. These V and J calls derive from TCRdb rather than the authors' analysis. The sample yields approximately 210,000 distinct CDR3 sequences; 25% to 35% were counted once. The biggest ten clones account for approximately 8.6% of the sample.

Findings and caveats that apply to the study as a whole: Sample size was not predetermined statistically, and investigators were not blinded to group allocation. In validation, the model predicted ophthalmopathy progression with about 64% sensitivity and approximately 72% specificity; 12 predicted patients were CT-confirmed with GO in a median of approximately 6.5 months. In cross-validation, the 13-signature model distinguished ophthalmopathy from stable hyperthyroidism with almost 90% sensitivity and about 84% specificity, and in the test set the corresponding values were about 80% and 75%. Most expanded thyroid clonotypes with a frequency above 0.001 also appeared in blood, which suggests that blood repertoires may reflect the immune response in the thyroid.

The ophthalmopathy patients had moderately to severely active disease, with a Clinical Activity Score of 3 or higher, a NOSPECS grade of 4 or higher, and a disease duration of less than 3 months. Patients with other autoimmune diseases, uncontrolled infections, pregnancy or lactation were excluded. Diagnosis relied on clinical symptoms, serum thyroxine, TRAb, thyroid ultrasound and orbital computed tomography. Using Ficoll-Paque density gradient centrifugation, PBMCs were isolated from 9.5 to 10 ml of fresh peripheral blood. Total RNA was extracted using Trizol reagent, and RNA quality was checked on an Agilent 2100 Bioanalyzer. Spanning cysteine to phenylalanine, the CDR3 consists of 14 amino acids. Only the CDR3 portion is preserved as DNA: 42 bases, with reading frame beginning at the first base. V trim: 6 bases; J trim: 5 bases; unmatched bases: 9. Reading the germline V gene (reference sequence) gives CDR1 MNHEY and CDR2 SMNVEV.

This clonotype showed up many times. Which antigen it targets is not known. No much larger clone is present one base from it, and per-base qualities are unavailable. Sequences were obtained from peripheral blood. The sequence links TRBV27 to TRBJ2-7; a stretch of 8 junction bases matches TRBD1. The receptor's source is a man over 45 with Graves' ophthalmopathy. Donor details come from another sample of the same person, matched by shared clones. The DNA sequence follows: TGTGCCAGCAGACCGTACAGGGGGAGAAACGAGCAGTACTTC. This encodes CASRPYRGRNEQYF.